Shown below are 22 T cell receptor beta chains from a single sample sequenced in a study of glioma-infiltrating T cells (dated by TCRdb to about 2016). For sequencing, an Illumina MiSeq was employed. TCR alpha and beta CDR3 regions were amplified with the iRepertoire nested amplicon-rescue multiplex PCR (arm-PCR) platform from RNA. TCRdb reprocessed the public reads (quality trimming at Q25 with fastp, clone calling with MiXCR) and kept in-frame beta chains. Rows with a matching CDR3 protein are joined into one entry that keeps the most common DNA and genes. The table for this sample lists around 350,000 distinct CDR3 sequences; around 38% of them were counted only once. The ten most abundant clones make up around 13% of the sample. The material sequenced was glioma tissue, nonneoplastic brain tissue, or PBMCs (not recorded which). These receptors all come from a human donor with low-grade glioma or glioblastoma, undergoing nonglioma brain surgery, or in good health (not recorded which).

As to this clonotype: A much larger clone lies a single base off, so this may be a read error. The chain couples TRBV6-6 to TRBJ2-1; 14 nucleotides match TRBD2. CDR1 is MNHNY and CDR2 is SVGAGI in the germline V gene (reference sequence). Trimming removed 6 bases from V and 8 bases from J; junction bases left unmatched: 6. CDR3 length: 15 residues. Here the CDR3 reads CASSAGTSGSDEQFF. The DNA of the CDR3 is TGTGCCAGCAGCGCCGGGACTAGCGGGAGCGATGAGCAGTTCTTC.

As regards this clonotype: A junction end diverges from the germline sequence, so it may reflect a read error. This chain connects TRBV28 to TRBJ1-2; tentative D call: TRBD1 (5 bases). The germline V gene encodes CDR1 MDHEN and CDR2 SYDVKM. The CDR3 has 12 amino acids. CDR3 loop: CARSLRGGGYTF. The CDR3, as DNA: TGTGCCCGCAGTTTGCGGGGGGGTGGCTACACCTTC.

This clonotype occurred a few times. The CDR3 loop is CASSREGPYNEQFF. CDR3 sequence (DNA): TGTGCCAGCAGCCGGGAAGGGCCCTACAATGAGCAGTTCTTC. This chain joins TRBV3-1 and TRBJ2-1; no clear D gene. Trimming took 4 bases from V and 2 from J, leaving 9 bases between them. The germline V gene has CDR1 LGHDT and CDR2 YNNKEL (reference sequence). The length of the CDR3 is 14 residues.

This clonotype has a handful of counts. A read error may explain this, as a much larger clone is one base away. This chain joins TRBV6-6 and TRBJ1-6; TRBD1 matches at 9 bases. Germline assignment: CDR1 MNHNY and CDR2 SVGAGI (reference sequence). Losses at the gene ends were 4 bases for V and 12 bases for J; bases not matched to a gene: 7. This CDR3 is built from 14 residues. CDR3 loop: CASSFRDRALPLHF. Written as DNA, the CDR3 is TGTGCCAGCAGTTTTCGGGACAGGGCTTTACCCCTCCACTTT.

The V and J genes are TRBV5-1 and TRBJ2-7; TRBD1 aligns across 9 bases. V was pared by 4 bases and J by 3 bases, with 8 bases of the junction left unmatched. Germline CDR1 and CDR2: SGHRS and YFSETQ. This CDR3 region has 15 residues. The CDR3 DNA reads TGCGCCAGCAGCGCGGACAGGGGAAGAGTCTACGAGCAGTACTTC. This translates into CASSADRGRVYEQYF.

This clonotype has only a few counts. The genes are TRBV7-9 and TRBJ1-1, with D unresolved. Germline V gene sequence: CDR1 SEHNR, CDR2 FQNEAQ (reference sequence). This CDR3 contains 15 residues. V lost 5 bases and J lost 1, with 14 bases in between. In DNA, the CDR3 is TGTGCCAGCAGCGCTACTAGGGCTCGGAACACTGAAGCTTTCTTT. It codes for CASSATRARNTEAFF.

The chain links TRBV7-2 to TRBJ1-2; D call uncertain. The CDR3 loop spans 13 amino acids. The V end lost 1 base, the J end lost 9 bases, and 12 bases lay between the germline ends. From germline, CDR1 is SGHTA and CDR2 FQGNSA. CDR3: CASSLGDPWSYTF. CDR3 bases: TGTGCCAGCAGCTTAGGCGACCCCTGGAGCTACACCTTC.

This clonotype was counted a few times. The genes are TRBV2 and TRBJ1-1; 8 bases fit TRBD1. V was clipped by 5 bases and J by 2 bases; unmatched bases: 4. The CDR3 is made up of 14 amino acids. The V gene's germline CDR1 is SNHLY and CDR2 FYNNEI. CDR3: CASSPGGYNTEAFF. The CDR3 nucleotides read TGTGCCAGCAGTCCAGGGGGCTATAACACTGAAGCTTTCTTT.

This clonotype appeared many times. The chain links TRBV20-1 to TRBJ1-2; perhaps TRBD1 as D (5 bases). From germline, CDR1 is DFQATT and CDR2 SNEGSKA (reference sequence). V was clipped by 3 bases and J by 4 bases, with 9 bases between them. The CDR3 spans 12 residues. The CDR3 DNA is TGCAGTGCTAGTGAGGGGACCTATGGCTACACCTTC. Its protein is CSASEGTYGYTF.

V gene TRBV5-1 combines with J gene TRBJ2-1; D call uncertain. The V end lost 0 bases, the J end lost 0 bases, and 7 bases lay between the germline ends. CDR3 length: 15 amino acids. CDR1 and CDR2 from the germline V gene are SGHRS and YFSETQ. DNA for the CDR3: TGCGCCAGCAGCTTGGCCTTTGGCTCCTACAATGAGCAGTTCTTC. Amino acid sequence: CASSLAFGSYNEQFF.

Written as DNA, the CDR3 is TGTGCCAGCAGTCTAACCCCGGGCAGCTGGGGATCTGGAAACACCATATATTTT. Protein: CASSLTPGSWGSGNTIYF. J is TRBJ1-3 and V is TRBV28; unclear D gene. V lost 5 bases, J lost 1 base, and 21 bases lay in between. The CDR3 is made up of 18 amino acids. Germline V gene lookup returns CDR1 MDHEN and CDR2 SYDVKM.

The genes are TRBV20-1 and TRBJ1-2, with TRBD1 matching 9 bases. The CDR3 runs 14 residues. Germline CDR1 reads DFQATT; CDR2 reads SNEGSKA (reference sequence). V shed 2 bases and J 4 bases; nucleotides not matched to a gene: 5. CDR3 protein: CSARHRGRVYGYTF. The CDR3, as DNA: TGCAGTGCTAGACACAGGGGGCGCGTCTATGGCTACACCTTC.

The chain links TRBV7-9 to TRBJ1-1; 7 positions match TRBD1. The CDR3 is 15 residues long. Per germline, CDR1 SEHNR and CDR2 FQNEAQ (reference sequence). The V gene end was trimmed by 0 bases and the J gene end by 3 bases; junction bases not matched to a gene: 4. This chain's CDR3 is CASSLASQGDTEAFF. DNA for the CDR3: TGTGCCAGCAGCTTAGCGAGTCAGGGGGACACTGAAGCTTTCTTT.

This clonotype has just one count. CDR3: CASTLLREAQETQYF. CDR3 in DNA: TGTGCCAGCACCTTGTTAAGGGAGGCCCAAGAGACCCAGTACTTC. V usage is TRBV12-3 or TRBV12-4 and J usage is TRBJ2-5; tentative D call: TRBD2 (6 bases). V dropped 7 bases and J dropped 1 base, with 16 bases sitting between them. The CDR3 extends over 15 amino acids.

This clonotype was counted a few times. The chain recombines TRBV18 with TRBJ2-7; 8 bases map to TRBD1. J gave up 9 bases and V 1 base, and 11 bases lay outside the gene matches. The CDR3 runs to 15 residues. Germline CDR1 is KGHSH and CDR2 is LQKENI. As DNA, the CDR3 is TGTGCCAGCTCACCACAGACAGGGGTAACCCTATGGCAGTACTTC. Translated, it gives CASSPQTGVTLWQYF.

The J gene is TRBJ2-7, the V gene TRBV27; 14 bases align to TRBD2. CDR1 is MNHEY and CDR2 is SMNVEV in the germline V gene (reference sequence). The CDR3 is 16 amino acids. After removal of 5 bases from V and 5 bases from J, the junction contained 8 bases not matched to a gene. Here the CDR3 DNA reads TGTGCCAGCAGTCCGGAGACTAGCGGGAGGGCCCACGAGCAGTACTTC. Protein sequence: CASSPETSGRAHEQYF.

The J gene is TRBJ2-3, the V gene TRBV7-9; weak D call: TRBD2 (6 bases). From germline, CDR1 is SEHNR and CDR2 FQNEAQ (reference sequence). There are 18 residues in the CDR3. Between the trimmed V and J ends, which lost 0 bases and 0 bases, there was a span of 16 bases. The CDR3 here is CASSLARGTSPSTDTQYF. Written as DNA, the CDR3 is TGTGCCAGCAGCTTAGCGCGAGGAACTAGCCCGAGCACAGATACGCAGTATTTT.

This clonotype was seen a few times. This chain uses TRBV18 with TRBJ2-1; the D gene is possibly TRBD1 (6 bases). Deletions cut 6 bases from V and 0 bases from J, with 15 bases between. CDR1 and CDR2 from the germline V gene are KGHSH and LQKENI. CDR3 size: 16 residues. The CDR3 DNA sequence: TGTGCCAGCTCGGGACAACCCCGGGGCTCCTACAATGAGCAGTTCTTC. Residues: CASSGQPRGSYNEQFF.

This clonotype was observed a few times. The CDR3 DNA is TGTGCCATCTCGACCCATAACTCCTACAATGAGCAGTTCTTC. It yields the protein CAISTHNSYNEQFF. The rearrangement joins TRBV10-3 to TRBJ2-1; D remains unclear. The CDR3 is 14 amino acids. Germline CDR1 and CDR2: ENHRY and SYGVKD. The ends were cut back, 8 bases at V and 0 bases at J, with 11 bases in the middle.

This rearrangement joins TRBV20-1 to TRBJ2-7; D call uncertain. The CDR3 runs 13 residues. Trimming removed 2 bases at V and 0 bases at J, with 8 bases between. CDR1 DFQATT and CDR2 SNEGSKA come from the germline V gene (reference sequence). CDR3 sequence (DNA): TGCAGTGCTAGATCCAGGACCTCCTACGAGCAGTACTTC. Its translation is CSARSRTSYEQYF.

On this clonotype itself: Being one base from a much bigger clone, this may be a read error. The chain is built from TRBV2 and TRBJ1-3; D is unresolved. Trimming took 6 bases from V and 4 from J, leaving 22 bases between them. Per the germline V gene, CDR1 is SNHLY and CDR2 is FYNNEI. This CDR3 spans 17 amino acids. The CDR3 DNA reads as TGTGCCAGCAGCAGAGATCCCCGCCGAACTTCGGGAAACACCATATATTTT. Translating it yields CASSRDPRRTSGNTIYF.

The V gene is TRBV7-3, the J gene TRBJ2-6; D remains unclear. The CDR3 is 14 residues long. Trimming removed 1 base at V and 4 bases at J, with 5 bases between. Germline V lookup: CDR1 SGHTA, CDR2 FQGTGA. In DNA form, the CDR3 reads TGTGCCAGCAGCTTAATGGGGGGGGCCAACGTCCTGACTTTC. It codes for CASSLMGGANVLTF.